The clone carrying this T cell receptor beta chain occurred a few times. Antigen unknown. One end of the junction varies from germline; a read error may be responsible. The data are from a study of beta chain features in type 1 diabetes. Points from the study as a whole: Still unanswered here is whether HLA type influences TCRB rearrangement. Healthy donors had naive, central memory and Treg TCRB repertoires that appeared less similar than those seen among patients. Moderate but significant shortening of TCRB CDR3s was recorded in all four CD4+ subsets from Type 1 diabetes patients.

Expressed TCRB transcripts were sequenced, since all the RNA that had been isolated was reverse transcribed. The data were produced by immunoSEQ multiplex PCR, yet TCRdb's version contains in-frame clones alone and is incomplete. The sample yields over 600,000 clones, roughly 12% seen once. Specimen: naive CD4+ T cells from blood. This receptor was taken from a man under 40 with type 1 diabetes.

CDR3 amino acids: CASSLSVVTGLGYTF. Written as DNA, the CDR3 is TGTGCCAGCAGCTTATCCGTAGTAACAGGGCTGGGCTACACCTTC. The V gene is TRBV28, the J gene TRBJ1-2; D possibly corresponds to TRBD1 (6 bases). The germline CDR1 and CDR2 sequences are MDHEN and SYDVKM. The CDR3 extends over 15 amino acids.